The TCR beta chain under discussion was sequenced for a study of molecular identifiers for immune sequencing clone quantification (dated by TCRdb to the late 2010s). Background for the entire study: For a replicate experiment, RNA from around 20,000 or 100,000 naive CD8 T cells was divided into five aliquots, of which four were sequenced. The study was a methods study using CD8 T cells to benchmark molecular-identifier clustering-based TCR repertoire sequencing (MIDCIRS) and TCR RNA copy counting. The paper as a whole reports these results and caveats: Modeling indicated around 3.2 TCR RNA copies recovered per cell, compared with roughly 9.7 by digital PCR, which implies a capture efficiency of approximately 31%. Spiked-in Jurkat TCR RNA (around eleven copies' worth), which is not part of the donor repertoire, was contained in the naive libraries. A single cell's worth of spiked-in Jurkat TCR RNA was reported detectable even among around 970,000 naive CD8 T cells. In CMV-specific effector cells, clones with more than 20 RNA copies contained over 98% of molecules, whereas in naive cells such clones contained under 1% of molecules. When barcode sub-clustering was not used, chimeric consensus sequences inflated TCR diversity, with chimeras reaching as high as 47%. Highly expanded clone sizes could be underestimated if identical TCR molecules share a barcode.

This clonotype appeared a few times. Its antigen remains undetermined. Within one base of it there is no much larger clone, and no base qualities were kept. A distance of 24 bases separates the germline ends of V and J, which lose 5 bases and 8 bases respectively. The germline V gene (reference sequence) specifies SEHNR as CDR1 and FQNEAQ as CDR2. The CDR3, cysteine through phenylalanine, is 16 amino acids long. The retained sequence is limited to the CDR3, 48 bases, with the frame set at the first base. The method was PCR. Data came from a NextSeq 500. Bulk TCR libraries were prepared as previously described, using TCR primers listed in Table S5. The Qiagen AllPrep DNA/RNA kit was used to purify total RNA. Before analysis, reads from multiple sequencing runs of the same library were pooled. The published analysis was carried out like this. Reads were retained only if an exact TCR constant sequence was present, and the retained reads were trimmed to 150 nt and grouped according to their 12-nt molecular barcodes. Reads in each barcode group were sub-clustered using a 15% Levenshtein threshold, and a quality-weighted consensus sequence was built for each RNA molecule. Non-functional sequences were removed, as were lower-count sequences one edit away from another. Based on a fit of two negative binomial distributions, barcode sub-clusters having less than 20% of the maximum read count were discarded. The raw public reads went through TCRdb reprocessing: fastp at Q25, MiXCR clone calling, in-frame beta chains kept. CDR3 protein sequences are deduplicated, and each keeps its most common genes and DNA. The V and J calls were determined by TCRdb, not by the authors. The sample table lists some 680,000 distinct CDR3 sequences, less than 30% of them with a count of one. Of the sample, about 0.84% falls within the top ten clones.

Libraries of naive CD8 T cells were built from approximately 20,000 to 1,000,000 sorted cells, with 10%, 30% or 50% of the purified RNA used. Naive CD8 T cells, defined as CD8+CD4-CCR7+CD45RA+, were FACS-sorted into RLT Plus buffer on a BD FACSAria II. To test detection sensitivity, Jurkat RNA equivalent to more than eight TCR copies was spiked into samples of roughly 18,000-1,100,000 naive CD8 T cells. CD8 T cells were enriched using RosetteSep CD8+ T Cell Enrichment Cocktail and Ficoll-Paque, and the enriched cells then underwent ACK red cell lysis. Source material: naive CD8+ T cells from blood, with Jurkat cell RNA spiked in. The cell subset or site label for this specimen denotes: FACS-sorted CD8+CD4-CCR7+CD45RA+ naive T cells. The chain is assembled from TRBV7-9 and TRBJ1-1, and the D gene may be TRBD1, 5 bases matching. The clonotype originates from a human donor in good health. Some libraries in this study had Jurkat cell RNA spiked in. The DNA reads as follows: TGTGCCAGCAGCCTACCAAAACGACAGACGCGCGAAGAAGCTTTCTTT. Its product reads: CASSLPKRQTREEAFF. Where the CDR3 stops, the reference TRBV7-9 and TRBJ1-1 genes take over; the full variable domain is DTGVSQNPRHKITKRGQNVTFRCDPISEHNRLYWYRQTLGQGPEFLTYFQNEAQLEKSRLLSDRFSAERPKGSFSTLEIQRTEQGDSAMYLCASSLPKRQTREEAFFGQGTRLTVV.